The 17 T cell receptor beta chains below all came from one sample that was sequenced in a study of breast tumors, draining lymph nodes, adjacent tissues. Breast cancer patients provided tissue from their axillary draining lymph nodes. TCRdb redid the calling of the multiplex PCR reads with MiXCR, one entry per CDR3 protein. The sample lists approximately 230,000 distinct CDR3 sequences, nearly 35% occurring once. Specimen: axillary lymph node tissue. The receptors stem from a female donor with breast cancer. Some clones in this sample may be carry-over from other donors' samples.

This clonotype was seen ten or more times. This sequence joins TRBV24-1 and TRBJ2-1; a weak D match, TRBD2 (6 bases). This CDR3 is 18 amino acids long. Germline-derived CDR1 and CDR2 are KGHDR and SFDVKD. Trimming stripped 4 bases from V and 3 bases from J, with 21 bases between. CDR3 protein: CATSERRAATRGYNEQFF. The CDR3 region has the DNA TGTGCCACCAGTGAGAGGAGGGCCGCTACTAGGGGCTACAATGAGCAGTTCTTC.

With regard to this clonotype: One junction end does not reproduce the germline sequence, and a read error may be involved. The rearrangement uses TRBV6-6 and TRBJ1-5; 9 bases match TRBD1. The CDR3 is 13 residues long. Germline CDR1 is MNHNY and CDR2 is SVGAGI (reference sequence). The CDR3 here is CAGSRQGGQPQHF. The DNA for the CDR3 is TGTGCCGGCAGCCGACAGGGGGGGCAGCCCCAGCATTTT.

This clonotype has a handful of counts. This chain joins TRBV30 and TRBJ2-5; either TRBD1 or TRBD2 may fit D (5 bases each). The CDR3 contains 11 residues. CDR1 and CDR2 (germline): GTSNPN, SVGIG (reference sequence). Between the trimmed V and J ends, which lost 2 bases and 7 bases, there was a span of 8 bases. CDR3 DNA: TGTGCCTGGAGTCAGGGACGGACCCAGTACTTC. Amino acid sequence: CAWSQGRTQYF.

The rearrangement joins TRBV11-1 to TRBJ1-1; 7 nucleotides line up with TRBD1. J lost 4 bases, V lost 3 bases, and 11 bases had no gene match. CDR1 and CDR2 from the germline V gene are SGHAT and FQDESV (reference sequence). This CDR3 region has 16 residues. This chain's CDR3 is CASSLGGDRWTTEAFF. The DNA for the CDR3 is TGTGCCAGCAGCTTGGGAGGGGACAGATGGACCACTGAAGCTTTCTTT. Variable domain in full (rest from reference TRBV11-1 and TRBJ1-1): EAEVAQSPRYKITEKSQAVAFWCDPISGHATLYWYRQILGQGPELLVQFQDESVVDDSQLPKDRFSAERLKGVDSTLKIQPAELGDSAMYLCASSLGGDRWTTEAFFGQGTRLTVV.

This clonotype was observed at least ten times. The CDR3 loop is CASSWRSPLHF. CDR3 nucleotide sequence: TGTGCCAGCAGTTGGCGGTCACCCCTCCACTTT. This chain uses TRBV28 with TRBJ1-6, with unresolved D. CDR1 MDHEN and CDR2 SYDVKM come from the germline V gene. CDR3 length equals 11 residues. V lost 4 bases and J 10 bases, leaving 5 bases between the germline ends.

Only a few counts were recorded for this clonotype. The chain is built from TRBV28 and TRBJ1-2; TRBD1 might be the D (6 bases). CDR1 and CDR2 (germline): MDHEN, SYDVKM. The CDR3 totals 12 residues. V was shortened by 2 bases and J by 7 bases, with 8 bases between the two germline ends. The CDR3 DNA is TGTGCCAGCAGTTTAGGGGGGCTTGGCTACACCTTC. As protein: CASSLGGLGYTF.

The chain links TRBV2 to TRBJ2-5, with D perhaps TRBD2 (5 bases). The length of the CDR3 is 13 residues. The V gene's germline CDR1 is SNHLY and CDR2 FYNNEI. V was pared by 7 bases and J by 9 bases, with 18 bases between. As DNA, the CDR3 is TGTGCCAGCACGAGGGTCCTTAATCAGCCCCAGTACTTC. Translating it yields CASTRVLNQPQYF.

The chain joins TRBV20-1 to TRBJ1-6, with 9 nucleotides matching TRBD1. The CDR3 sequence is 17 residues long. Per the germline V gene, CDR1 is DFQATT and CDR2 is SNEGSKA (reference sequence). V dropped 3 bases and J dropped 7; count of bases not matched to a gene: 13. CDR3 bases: TGCAGTGCTAGGCCGGGACAGGGTGGAGTGGGGAATTCACCCCTCCACTTT. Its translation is CSARPGQGGVGNSPLHF.

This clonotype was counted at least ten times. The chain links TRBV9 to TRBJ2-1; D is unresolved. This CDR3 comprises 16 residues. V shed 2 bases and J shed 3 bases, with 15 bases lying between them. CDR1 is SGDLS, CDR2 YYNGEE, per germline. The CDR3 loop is CASSVIPGKGYNEQFF. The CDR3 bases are TGTGCCAGCAGCGTCATCCCAGGTAAAGGCTACAATGAGCAGTTCTTC.

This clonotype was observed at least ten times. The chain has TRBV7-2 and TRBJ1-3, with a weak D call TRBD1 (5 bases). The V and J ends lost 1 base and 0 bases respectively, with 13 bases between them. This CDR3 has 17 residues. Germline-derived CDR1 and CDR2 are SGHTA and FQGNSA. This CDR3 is CASSLVGGTSSGNTIYF. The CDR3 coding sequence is TGTGCCAGCAGCTTAGTGGGGGGGACCAGCTCTGGAAACACCATATATTTT.

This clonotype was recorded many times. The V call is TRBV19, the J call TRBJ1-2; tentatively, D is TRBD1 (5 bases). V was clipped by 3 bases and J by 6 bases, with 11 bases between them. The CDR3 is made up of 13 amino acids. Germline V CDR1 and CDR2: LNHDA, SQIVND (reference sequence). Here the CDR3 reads CASSIEGTDGYTF. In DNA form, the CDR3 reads TGTGCCAGTAGTATCGAGGGGACTGATGGCTACACCTTC.

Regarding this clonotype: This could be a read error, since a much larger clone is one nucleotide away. CDR3: CAISLGLAGDDEQFF. DNA for the CDR3: TGTGCCATCAGTCTCGGACTAGCGGGAGATGATGAGCAGTTCTTC. The chain links TRBV6-6 to TRBJ2-1; the match to TRBD2 covers 13 bases. The germline gives CDR1 MNHNY, CDR2 SVGAGI (reference sequence). The CDR3 is 15 residues long.

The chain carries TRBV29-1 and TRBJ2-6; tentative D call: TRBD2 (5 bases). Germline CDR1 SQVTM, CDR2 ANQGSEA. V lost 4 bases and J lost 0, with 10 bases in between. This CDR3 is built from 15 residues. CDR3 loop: CSVGEPGSGANVLTF. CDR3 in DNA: TGCAGCGTTGGGGAGCCCGGCTCTGGGGCCAACGTCCTGACTTTC.

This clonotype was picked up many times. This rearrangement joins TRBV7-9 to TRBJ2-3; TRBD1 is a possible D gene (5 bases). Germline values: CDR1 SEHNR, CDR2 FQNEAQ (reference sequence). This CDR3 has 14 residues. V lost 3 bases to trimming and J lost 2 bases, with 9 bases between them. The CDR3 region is CASSFDRHTDTQYF. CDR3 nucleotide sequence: TGTGCCAGCAGCTTCGACAGACACACAGATACGCAGTATTTT.

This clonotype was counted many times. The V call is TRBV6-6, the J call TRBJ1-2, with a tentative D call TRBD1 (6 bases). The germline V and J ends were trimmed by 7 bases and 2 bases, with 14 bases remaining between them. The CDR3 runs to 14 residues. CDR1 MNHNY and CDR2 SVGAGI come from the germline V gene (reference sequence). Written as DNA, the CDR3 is TGTGCCAGCACCCCAGGGAGGGGGAACTATGGCTACACCTTC. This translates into CASTPGRGNYGYTF.

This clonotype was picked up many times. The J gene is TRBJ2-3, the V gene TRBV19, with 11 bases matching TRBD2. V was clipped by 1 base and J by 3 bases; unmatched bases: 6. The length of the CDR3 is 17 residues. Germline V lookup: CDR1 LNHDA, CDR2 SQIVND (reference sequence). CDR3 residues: CASSIGGSSGRTDTQYF. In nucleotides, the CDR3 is TGTGCCAGTAGTATAGGTGGTTCTAGCGGGAGGACAGATACGCAGTATTTT.

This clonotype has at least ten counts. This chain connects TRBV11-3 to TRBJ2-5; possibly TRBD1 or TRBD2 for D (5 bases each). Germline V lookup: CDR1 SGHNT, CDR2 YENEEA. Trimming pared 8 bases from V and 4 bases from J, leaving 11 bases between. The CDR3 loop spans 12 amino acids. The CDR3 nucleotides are TGTGCCAGCGCTCTTGGGGGAGAGACCCAGTACTTC. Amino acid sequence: CASALGGETQYF.